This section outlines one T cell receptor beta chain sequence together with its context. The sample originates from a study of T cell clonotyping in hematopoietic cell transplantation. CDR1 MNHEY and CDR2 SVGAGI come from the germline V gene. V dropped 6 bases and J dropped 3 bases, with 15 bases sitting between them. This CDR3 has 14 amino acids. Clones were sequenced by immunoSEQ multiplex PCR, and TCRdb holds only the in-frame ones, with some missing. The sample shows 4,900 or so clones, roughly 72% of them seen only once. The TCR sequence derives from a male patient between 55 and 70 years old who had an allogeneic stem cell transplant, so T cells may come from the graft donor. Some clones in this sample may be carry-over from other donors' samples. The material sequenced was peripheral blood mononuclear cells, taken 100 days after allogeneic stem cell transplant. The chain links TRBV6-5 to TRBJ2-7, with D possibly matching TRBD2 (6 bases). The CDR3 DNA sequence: TGTGCCAGCAGCTACGCGAAGGGACTCTACGAGCAGTACTTC. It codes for CASSYAKGLYEQYF.